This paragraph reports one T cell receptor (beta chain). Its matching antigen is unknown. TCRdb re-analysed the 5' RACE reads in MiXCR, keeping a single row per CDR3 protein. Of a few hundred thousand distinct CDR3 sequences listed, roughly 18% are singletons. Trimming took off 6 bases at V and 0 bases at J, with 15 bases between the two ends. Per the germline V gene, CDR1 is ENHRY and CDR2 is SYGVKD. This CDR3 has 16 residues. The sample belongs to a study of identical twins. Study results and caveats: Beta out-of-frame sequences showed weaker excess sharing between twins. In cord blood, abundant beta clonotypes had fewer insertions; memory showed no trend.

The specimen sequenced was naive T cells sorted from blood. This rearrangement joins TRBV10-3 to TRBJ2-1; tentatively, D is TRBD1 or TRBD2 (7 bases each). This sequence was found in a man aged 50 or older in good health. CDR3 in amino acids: CAISASGGGSYNEQFF. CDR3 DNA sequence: TGTGCCATCAGCGCCTCAGGGGGGGGCTCCTACAATGAGCAGTTCTTC.